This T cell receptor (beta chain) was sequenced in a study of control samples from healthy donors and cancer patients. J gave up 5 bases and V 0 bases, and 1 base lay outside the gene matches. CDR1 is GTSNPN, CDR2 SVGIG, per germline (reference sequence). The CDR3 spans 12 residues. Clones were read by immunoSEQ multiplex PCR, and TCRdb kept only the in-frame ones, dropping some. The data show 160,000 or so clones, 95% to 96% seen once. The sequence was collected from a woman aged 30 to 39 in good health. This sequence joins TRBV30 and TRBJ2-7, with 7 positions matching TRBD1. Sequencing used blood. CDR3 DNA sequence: TGTGCCTGGAGTGTAGGGACAGACGAGCAGTACTTC. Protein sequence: CAWSVGTDEQYF.